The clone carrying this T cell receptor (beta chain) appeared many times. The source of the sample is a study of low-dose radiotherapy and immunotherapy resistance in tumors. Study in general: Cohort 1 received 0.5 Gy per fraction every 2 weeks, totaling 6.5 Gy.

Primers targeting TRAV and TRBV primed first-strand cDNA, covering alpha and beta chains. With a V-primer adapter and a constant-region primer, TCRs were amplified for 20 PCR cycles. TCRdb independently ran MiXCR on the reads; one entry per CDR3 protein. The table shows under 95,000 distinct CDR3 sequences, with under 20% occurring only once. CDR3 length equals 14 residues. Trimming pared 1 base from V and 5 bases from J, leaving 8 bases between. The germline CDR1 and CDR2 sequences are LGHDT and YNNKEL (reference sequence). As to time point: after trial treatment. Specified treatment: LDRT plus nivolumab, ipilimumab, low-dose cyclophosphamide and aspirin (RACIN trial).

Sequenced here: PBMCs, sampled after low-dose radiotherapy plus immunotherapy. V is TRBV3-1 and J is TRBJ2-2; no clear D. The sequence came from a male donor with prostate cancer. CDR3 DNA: TGTGCCAGCAGCCAAGGGCAAGTGACCGGGGAGCTGTTTTTT. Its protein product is CASSQGQVTGELFF. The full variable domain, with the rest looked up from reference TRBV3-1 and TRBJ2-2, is DTAVSQTPKYLVTQMGNDKSIKCEQNLGHDTMYWYKQDSKKFLKIMFSYNNKELIINETVPNRFSPKSPDKAHLNLHINSLELGDSAVYFCASSQGQVTGELFFGEGSRLTVL.